This is a list of T cell receptor beta chains from one sample in a study of blood T cell repertoires in COVID-19. Profiled with immunoSEQ multiplex PCR; TCRdb holds only in-frame clones, not every one. Of tens of thousands of clones listed, 60% to 80% are singletons. Sequences were obtained from peripheral blood. These TCRs come from a woman aged 50 to 60 with acute or convalescent COVID-19. The CDR3 runs from the conserved cysteine through the conserved F or W. The D gene is left open where the match is weak. Where a row states a size, it is once, few, many or the class of an expanded clone; other rows omit it.

j_gene: TRBJ2-7
d_gene: .
v_gene: TRBV6-5
abundance: .
CDR3aa: CASSPRGKSYEQYF
CDR3nt: TGTGCCAGCAGTCCCCGCGGGAAGTCCTACGAGCAGTACTTC

j_gene: TRBJ1-5
d_gene: TRBD1
v_gene: TRBV28
abundance: .
CDR3aa: CASSLSRQGNQPQHF
CDR3nt: TGTGCCAGCAGTTTATCGAGACAGGGTAATCAGCCCCAGCATTTT

j_gene: TRBJ2-1
d_gene: TRBD2
v_gene: TRBV5-1
abundance: .
CDR3aa: CASSLLAGTSYNEQFF
CDR3nt: TGCGCCAGCAGCTTGCTAGCGGGGACCTCCTACAATGAGCAGTTCTTC

j_gene: TRBJ1-4
d_gene: TRBD1
v_gene: TRBV15
abundance: .
CDR3aa: CATSRQQGKLEKLFF
CDR3nt: TGTGCCACCAGCCGCCAACAGGGGAAGTTAGAAAAACTGTTTTTT

j_gene: TRBJ2-5
d_gene: .
v_gene: TRBV7-2
abundance: .
CDR3aa: CASSLARQETQYF
CDR3nt: TGTGCCAGCAGCTTAGCCAGACAAGAGACCCAGTACTTC

j_gene: TRBJ1-1
d_gene: .
v_gene: TRBV13
abundance: .
CDR3aa: CASSFSMATEAFF
CDR3nt: TGTGCCAGCAGCTTTTCAATGGCCACTGAAGCTTTCTTT

j_gene: TRBJ1-5
d_gene: .
v_gene: TRBV18
abundance: .
CDR3aa: CASSPGQHSNQPQHF
CDR3nt: TGTGCCAGCTCACCGGGGCAGCATAGCAATCAGCCCCAGCATTTT

j_gene: TRBJ1-2
d_gene: .
v_gene: TRBV3-1/TRBV3-2
abundance: few
CDR3aa: CASATGQGYTF
CDR3nt: TGTGCCAGTGCTACTGGGCAAGGCTACACCTTC

j_gene: TRBJ1-4
d_gene: TRBD1
v_gene: TRBV10-3
abundance: .
CDR3aa: CATAQGAEDEKLFF
CDR3nt: TGTGCCACCGCGCAGGGGGCCGAGGATGAAAAACTGTTTTTT

j_gene: TRBJ2-3
d_gene: .
v_gene: TRBV7-9
abundance: once
CDR3aa: CASSLEGFDTDTQYF
CDR3nt: TGTGCCAGCAGCTTAGAGGGGTTTGACACAGATACGCAGTATTTT

j_gene: TRBJ2-3
d_gene: TRBD2
v_gene: TRBV5-1
abundance: .
CDR3aa: CASSLFSGGADTQYF
CDR3nt: TGCGCCAGCAGCTTGTTTAGCGGGGGAGCAGATACGCAGTATTTT

j_gene: TRBJ1-5
d_gene: TRBD1
v_gene: TRBV18
abundance: .
CDR3aa: CASSTGTGGVQPQHF
CDR3nt: TGTGCCAGCTCCACCGGGACAGGGGGTGTTCAGCCCCAGCATTTT

j_gene: TRBJ1-4
d_gene: TRBD1
v_gene: TRBV7-9
abundance: .
CDR3aa: CASRPDRGREKLFF
CDR3nt: TGTGCCAGCAGACCGGACAGGGGAAGGGAAAAACTGTTTTTT

j_gene: TRBJ2-5
d_gene: TRBD1
v_gene: TRBV29-1
abundance: .
CDR3aa: CSVSPGTGEETQYF
CDR3nt: TGCAGCGTTTCACCCGGGACAGGGGAAGAGACCCAGTACTTC

j_gene: TRBJ1-1
d_gene: TRBD1
v_gene: TRBV5-1
abundance: .
CDR3aa: CASSFSDRSGTEAFF
CDR3nt: TGCGCCAGCAGCTTCTCGGACAGGTCGGGGACTGAAGCTTTCTTT

j_gene: TRBJ2-1
d_gene: .
v_gene: TRBV6-5
abundance: .
CDR3aa: CASSYSAGLVVNEQFF
CDR3nt: TGTGCCAGCAGTTACTCGGCAGGGTTAGTCGTGAATGAGCAGTTCTTC

j_gene: TRBJ2-1
d_gene: TRBD2
v_gene: TRBV24-1
abundance: once
CDR3aa: CATSDSIPSGAYNEQFF
CDR3nt: TGTGCCACCAGTGATTCTATTCCTAGCGGCGCCTACAATGAGCAGTTCTTC

j_gene: TRBJ2-3
d_gene: TRBD2
v_gene: TRBV19
abundance: .
CDR3aa: CASSITTSGGFSTDTQYF
CDR3nt: TGTGCCAGTAGTATTACGACTAGCGGGGGATTTAGCACAGATACGCAGTATTTT

j_gene: TRBJ1-2
d_gene: .
v_gene: TRBV4-2
abundance: .
CDR3aa: CASSQGRPYGYTF
CDR3nt: TGTGCCAGCAGCCAAGGGAGGCCCTATGGCTACACCTTC

j_gene: TRBJ2-7
d_gene: .
v_gene: TRBV19
abundance: .
CDR3aa: CASSRTRGSEQYF
CDR3nt: TGTGCCAGTAGTAGGACCAGGGGAAGCGAGCAGTACTTC

j_gene: TRBJ2-7
d_gene: .
v_gene: TRBV19
abundance: .
CDR3aa: CASSIVEQGEQYF
CDR3nt: TGTGCCAGTAGTATCGTGGAACAGGGAGAGCAGTACTTC

j_gene: TRBJ1-1
d_gene: .
v_gene: TRBV3-1/TRBV3-2
abundance: .
CDR3aa: CASSQDTRNTEAFF
CDR3nt: TGTGCCAGCAGCCAAGATACACGGAACACTGAAGCTTTCTTT

j_gene: TRBJ1-4
d_gene: .
v_gene: TRBV7-9
abundance: .
CDR3aa: CASSLLATNEKLFF
CDR3nt: TGTGCCAGCAGCTTACTTGCAACTAATGAAAAACTGTTTTTT

j_gene: TRBJ1-6
d_gene: .
v_gene: TRBV27
abundance: .
CDR3aa: CASSFRERSSPLHF
CDR3nt: TGTGCCAGCAGTTTCCGGGAAAGAAGTTCACCCCTCCACTTT

j_gene: TRBJ1-4
d_gene: .
v_gene: TRBV28
abundance: .
CDR3aa: CASSSRGLNEKLFF
CDR3nt: TGTGCCAGCAGTTCGCGGGGCCTTAATGAAAAACTGTTTTTT

j_gene: TRBJ1-1
d_gene: TRBD1
v_gene: TRBV28
abundance: .
CDR3aa: CAIFTGVDTEAFF
CDR3nt: TGTGCCATCTTCACAGGGGTCGACACTGAAGCTTTCTTT

j_gene: TRBJ2-3
d_gene: TRBD1
v_gene: TRBV7-2
abundance: once
CDR3aa: CASSFTGGAPADTQYF
CDR3nt: TGTGCCAGCAGCTTTACAGGGGGCGCCCCCGCAGATACGCAGTATTTT

j_gene: TRBJ1-2
d_gene: TRBD1
v_gene: TRBV4-1
abundance: .
CDR3aa: CASSQVRQGALYGYTF
CDR3nt: TGCGCCAGCAGCCAAGTGAGACAGGGCGCTCTCTATGGCTACACCTTC

j_gene: TRBJ1-6
d_gene: TRBD1
v_gene: TRBV4-1
abundance: .
CDR3aa: CASSQDGAGGFSPLHF
CDR3nt: TGCGCCAGCAGCCAAGATGGCGCAGGGGGATTTTCACCCCTCCACTTT

j_gene: TRBJ1-2
d_gene: .
v_gene: TRBV16
abundance: .
CDR3aa: CASSQNGRTEGYTF
CDR3nt: TGTGCCAGCAGCCAAAATGGACGGACAGAGGGCTACACCTTC

j_gene: TRBJ2-2
d_gene: .
v_gene: TRBV27
abundance: .
CDR3aa: CASSQSGLNTGELFF
CDR3nt: TGTGCCAGTTCCCAATCGGGGTTGAACACCGGGGAGCTGTTTTTT

j_gene: TRBJ1-5
d_gene: TRBD1
v_gene: TRBV27
abundance: once
CDR3aa: CASSLEGGAGPTHF
CDR3nt: TGTGCCAGCAGTTTAGAAGGGGGCGCGGGGCCCACGCATTTT

j_gene: TRBJ2-7
d_gene: TRBD1
v_gene: TRBV5-1
abundance: .
CDR3aa: CASSYSGTALTYEQYF
CDR3nt: TGCGCCAGCAGCTATTCGGGGACAGCACTTACCTACGAGCAGTACTTC

j_gene: TRBJ2-1
d_gene: TRBD2
v_gene: TRBV6-5
abundance: .
CDR3aa: CASSYGGLAGGNEQFF
CDR3nt: TGTGCCAGCAGTTACGGTGGACTAGCGGGGGGCAATGAGCAGTTCTTC

j_gene: TRBJ1-2
d_gene: TRBD1
v_gene: TRBV19
abundance: .
CDR3aa: CASSIVGTGHYGYTF
CDR3nt: TGTGCCAGTAGTATAGTCGGGACAGGCCACTATGGCTACACCTTC

j_gene: TRBJ1-2
d_gene: TRBD1
v_gene: TRBV5-1
abundance: .
CDR3aa: CASSVDRETYGYTF
CDR3nt: TGCGCCAGCAGCGTTGACAGGGAAACCTATGGCTACACCTTC

j_gene: TRBJ2-7
d_gene: .
v_gene: TRBV27
abundance: .
CDR3aa: CASSPIAGVQQYF
CDR3nt: TGTGCCAGCAGTCCTATTGCAGGGGTCCAGCAGTACTTC

j_gene: TRBJ2-3
d_gene: TRBD2
v_gene: TRBV5-1
abundance: .
CDR3aa: CASSTGLAGGLGDTQYF
CDR3nt: TGCGCCAGCAGCACGGGACTAGCGGGGGGGCTGGGAGATACGCAGTATTTT

j_gene: TRBJ1-5
d_gene: .
v_gene: TRBV19
abundance: .
CDR3aa: CASRFTVLRGNQPQHF
CDR3nt: TGTGCCAGTAGATTTACAGTTTTACGAGGCAATCAGCCCCAGCATTTT

j_gene: TRBJ2-3
d_gene: TRBD2
v_gene: TRBV6-4
abundance: .
CDR3aa: CASSFIAGATDTQYF
CDR3nt: TGTGCCAGCAGCTTTATAGCGGGGGCGACAGATACGCAGTATTTT

j_gene: TRBJ2-3
d_gene: .
v_gene: TRBV7-2
abundance: .
CDR3aa: CASSLVGGSTDTQYF
CDR3nt: TGTGCCAGCAGCTTAGTGGGGGGTAGCACAGATACGCAGTATTTT

j_gene: TRBJ1-1
d_gene: .
v_gene: TRBV6-5
abundance: .
CDR3aa: CASSYGQVTEAFF
CDR3nt: TGTGCCAGCAGCTACGGACAAGTCACTGAAGCTTTCTTT

j_gene: TRBJ1-5
d_gene: .
v_gene: TRBV7-2
abundance: .
CDR3aa: CASSPTAATVRNQPQHF
CDR3nt: TGTGCCAGCAGCCCTACAGCCGCGACAGTGCGCAATCAGCCCCAGCATTTT

j_gene: TRBJ2-5
d_gene: .
v_gene: TRBV6-1
abundance: few
CDR3aa: CASSDLRGETQYF
CDR3nt: TGTGCCAGCAGTGATTTGAGGGGGGAGACCCAGTACTTC

j_gene: TRBJ1-4
d_gene: .
v_gene: TRBV9
abundance: .
CDR3aa: CASSGGLATNEKLFF
CDR3nt: TGTGCCAGCAGCGGTGGCCTCGCAACTAATGAAAAACTGTTTTTT

j_gene: TRBJ1-3
d_gene: .
v_gene: TRBV6-1
abundance: .
CDR3aa: CASSDRGIGNTIYF
CDR3nt: TGTGCCAGCAGTGATCGGGGAATTGGAAACACCATATATTTT

j_gene: TRBJ1-1
d_gene: .
v_gene: TRBV15
abundance: .
CDR3aa: CATSRAGLREAFF
CDR3nt: TGTGCCACCAGCAGAGCGGGACTGAGAGAAGCTTTCTTT

j_gene: TRBJ1-4
d_gene: .
v_gene: TRBV7-6
abundance: .
CDR3aa: CASSPRTASTNEKLFF
CDR3nt: TGTGCCAGCAGCCCAAGGACAGCCTCAACTAATGAAAAACTGTTTTTT

j_gene: TRBJ1-1
d_gene: .
v_gene: TRBV2
abundance: .
CDR3aa: CASSGWSGRTSTEAFF
CDR3nt: TGTGCCAGCAGTGGGTGGTCCGGGAGAACCTCCACTGAAGCTTTCTTT

j_gene: TRBJ1-1
d_gene: TRBD1
v_gene: TRBV6-5
abundance: once
CDR3aa: CASTHLGTGSTEAFF
CDR3nt: TGTGCCAGCACCCACCTTGGGACAGGCAGCACTGAAGCTTTCTTT